This passage covers 13 T cell receptor beta chains from one sample sequenced in a study of neoadjuvant nivolumab and ipilimumab in lung cancer. The data were produced by immunoSEQ multiplex PCR, yet TCRdb's version contains in-frame clones alone and is incomplete. Here the sample spans 20,000 to 25,000 clones, approximately 86% being singletons. This sample comprised peripheral blood, obtained before neoadjuvant nivolumab, alone or with ipilimumab. The receptors originated from an adult with non-small cell lung cancer.

The chain uses TRBV11-3 and TRBJ2-5; D possibly uses TRBD1 or TRBD2 (5 bases each). Germline CDR1 reads SGHNT; CDR2 reads YENEEA. The CDR3 has 14 amino acids. With 3 bases removed from V and 5 bases from J, the gap between germline ends came to 13 bases. The CDR3 is CASSFGGVAETQYF. CDR3 DNA: TGTGCCAGCAGCTTTGGGGGAGTGGCGGAGACCCAGTACTTC.

V gene TRBV2 combines with J gene TRBJ2-2; D is possibly TRBD2 (5 bases). The length of the CDR3 is 14 residues. V gave up 0 bases and J gave up 5 bases, with 7 bases separating them. Germline V CDR1 and CDR2: SNHLY, FYNNEI. The CDR3 here is CASSEARVTGELFF. DNA for the CDR3: TGTGCCAGCAGTGAAGCGAGGGTGACCGGGGAGCTGTTTTTT.

In nucleotides, the CDR3 is TGTGCCAGCAGACTAGGCGCAAAACTGTTTTTT. This gives the protein CASRLGAKLFF. The chain combines TRBV28 with TRBJ1-4, with D unresolved. Trimming left V 6 bases short and J 10 bases short, with 9 bases between. Germline V gene lookup returns CDR1 MDHEN and CDR2 SYDVKM. The CDR3 length is 11 residues.

The chain couples TRBV11-3 to TRBJ2-7, with D perhaps assigned TRBD1 or TRBD2 (5 bases each). The CDR3 length is 14 residues. Deletions cut 5 bases from V and 5 bases from J, with 16 bases between. Per the germline V gene, CDR1 is SGHNT and CDR2 is YENEEA. CDR3 amino acids: CASSRDGATHEQYF. The DNA of the CDR3 is TGTGCCAGCAGCCGGGATGGGGCCACTCACGAGCAGTACTTC.

J is TRBJ1-5 and V is TRBV4-2; the D is unclear. There are 16 residues in the CDR3. From germline, CDR1 is LGHNA and CDR2 YNFKEQ. The V end lost 1 base, the J end lost 2 bases, and 12 bases lay between the germline ends. The CDR3 is CASSQGRRAGNQPQHF. CDR3 in DNA: TGTGCCAGCAGCCAAGGGCGTAGGGCGGGCAATCAGCCCCAGCATTTT.

This chain uses TRBV4-1 with TRBJ1-2; possibly TRBD1 for D (5 bases). Per germline, CDR1 MGHRA and CDR2 YSYEKL. The CDR3 contains 15 residues. The V and J ends lost 2 bases and 4 bases respectively, with 14 bases between them. CDR3 sequence: CASSQNRDRRYGYTF. CDR3 in DNA: TGCGCCAGCAGCCAAAACCGGGACCGACGCTATGGCTACACCTTC.

V is TRBV5-4 and J is TRBJ2-7; possible D gene TRBD2, 5 bases. Germline CDR1 SGHNT, CDR2 YYREEE (reference sequence). V dropped 0 bases and J dropped 3 bases, with 10 bases sitting between them. The length of the CDR3 is 14 residues. The CDR3 loop reads CASSLAGIGYEQYF. The CDR3 coding sequence is TGTGCCAGCAGCTTGGCGGGAATTGGCTACGAGCAGTACTTC.

The chain couples TRBV27 to TRBJ2-5; D is uncertain. The germline CDR1 and CDR2 sequences are MNHEY and SMNVEV (reference sequence). V gave up 0 bases and J gave up 1 base, with 12 bases separating them. The length of the CDR3 is 16 residues. The CDR3 is CASSLSPALAQETQYF. CDR3 sequence (DNA): TGTGCCAGCAGTTTATCGCCCGCGCTCGCCCAAGAGACCCAGTACTTC.

The V and J genes are TRBV2 and TRBJ1-2; D uncertain. Trimming pared 5 bases from V and 8 bases from J, leaving 12 bases between. CDR1 is SNHLY, CDR2 FYNNEI, per germline. The CDR3 is 12 residues long. The CDR3 spells CASSSGVGGYTF. The CDR3 DNA sequence: TGTGCCAGCAGTTCCGGGGTCGGAGGCTACACCTTC.

The V and J genes are TRBV4-1 and TRBJ2-3; TRBD2 matches at 7 bases. The CDR3 extends over 16 amino acids. The V gene's germline CDR1 is MGHRA and CDR2 YSYEKL. V was pared by 0 bases and J by 6 bases, with 9 bases of the junction left unmatched. The CDR3 nucleotides read TGCGCCAGCAGCCAAGATTTGCGGGAGTTATGGGATACGCAGTATTTT. Residues: CASSQDLRELWDTQYF.

This chain uses TRBV6-5 with TRBJ2-5, with a possible D match to TRBD2 (5 bases). V shed 2 bases and J shed 10 bases, with 8 bases lying between them. There are 11 residues in the CDR3. The germline gives CDR1 MNHEY, CDR2 SVGAGI. In DNA, the CDR3 is TGTGCCAGCAGTTACGTCGGGGACCAGTACTTC. Protein sequence: CASSYVGDQYF.

The rearrangement uses TRBV18 and TRBJ1-1; D is undetermined. Looked up from germline, CDR1 is KGHSH and CDR2 is LQKENI. The CDR3 runs to 17 residues. V was trimmed by 0 bases and J by 3 bases, leaving 17 bases between them. The CDR3 spells CASSPPPGRRLDTEAFF. The CDR3 DNA is TGTGCCAGCTCACCACCGCCGGGAAGGAGGCTAGACACTGAAGCTTTCTTT. The full variable domain, in which reference TRBV18 and TRBJ1-1 provide the parts outside the CDR3, is NAGVMQNPRHLVRRRGQEARLRCSPMKGHSHVYWYRQLPEEGLKFMVYLQKENIIDESGMPKERFSAEFPKEGPSILRIQQVVRGDSAAYFCASSPPPGRRLDTEAFFGQGTRLTVV.

The chain joins TRBV5-1 to TRBJ1-1; no clear D gene. Trimming shortened V by 0 bases and J by 7 bases, and 16 bases separated the two germline ends. Germline assignment: CDR1 SGHRS and CDR2 YFSETQ. There are 15 residues in the CDR3. CDR3 sequence (DNA): TGCGCCAGCAGCTTGGCTGCCAGCTCAACGGGTGAAGCTTTCTTT. Its translation: CASSLAASSTGEAFF.